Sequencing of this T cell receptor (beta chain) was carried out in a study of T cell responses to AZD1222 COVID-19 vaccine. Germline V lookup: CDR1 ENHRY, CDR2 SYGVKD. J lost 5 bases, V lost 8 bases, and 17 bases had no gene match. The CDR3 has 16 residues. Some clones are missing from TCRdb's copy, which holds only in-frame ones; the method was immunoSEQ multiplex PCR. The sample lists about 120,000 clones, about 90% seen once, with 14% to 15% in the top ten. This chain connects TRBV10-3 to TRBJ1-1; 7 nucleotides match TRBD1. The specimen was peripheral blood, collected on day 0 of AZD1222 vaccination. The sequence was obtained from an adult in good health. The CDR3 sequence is CAIGDRDLRISTEAFF. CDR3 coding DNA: TGTGCCATCGGAGACAGGGACCTTAGAATAAGTACTGAAGCTTTCTTT.